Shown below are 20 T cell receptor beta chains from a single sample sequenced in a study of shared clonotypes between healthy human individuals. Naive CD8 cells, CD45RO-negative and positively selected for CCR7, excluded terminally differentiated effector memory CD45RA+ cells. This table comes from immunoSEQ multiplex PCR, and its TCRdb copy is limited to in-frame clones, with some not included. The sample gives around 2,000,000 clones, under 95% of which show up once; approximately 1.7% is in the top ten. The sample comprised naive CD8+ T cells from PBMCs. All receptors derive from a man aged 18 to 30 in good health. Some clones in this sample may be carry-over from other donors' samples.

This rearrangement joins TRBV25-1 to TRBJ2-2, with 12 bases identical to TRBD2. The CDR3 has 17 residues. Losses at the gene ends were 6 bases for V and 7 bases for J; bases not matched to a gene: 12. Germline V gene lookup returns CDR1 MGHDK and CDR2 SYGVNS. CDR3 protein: CASRARLAGEYGGELFF. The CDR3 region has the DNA TGTGCCAGCAGAGCAAGACTAGCGGGAGAGTATGGCGGGGAGCTGTTTTTT. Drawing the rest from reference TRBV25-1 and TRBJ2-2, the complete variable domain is EADIYQTPRYLVIGTGKKITLECSQTMGHDKMYWYQQDPGMELHLIHYSYGVNSTEKGDLSSESTVSRIRTEHFPLTLESARPSHTSQYLCASRARLAGEYGGELFFGEGSRLTVL.

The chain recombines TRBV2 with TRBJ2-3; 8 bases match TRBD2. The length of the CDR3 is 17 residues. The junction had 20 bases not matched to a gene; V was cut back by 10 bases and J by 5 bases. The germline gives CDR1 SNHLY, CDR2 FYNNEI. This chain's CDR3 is CAIKPQESGGRLDTQYF. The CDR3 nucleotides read TGTGCCATCAAACCCCAAGAGAGCGGGGGAAGGTTAGATACGCAGTATTTT. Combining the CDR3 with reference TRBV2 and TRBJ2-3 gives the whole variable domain EPEVTQTPSHQVTQMGQEVILRCVPISNHLYFYWYRQILGQKVEFLVSFYNNEISEKSEIFDDQFSVERPDGSNFTLKIRSTKLEDSAMYFCAIKPQESGGRLDTQYFGPGTRLTVL.

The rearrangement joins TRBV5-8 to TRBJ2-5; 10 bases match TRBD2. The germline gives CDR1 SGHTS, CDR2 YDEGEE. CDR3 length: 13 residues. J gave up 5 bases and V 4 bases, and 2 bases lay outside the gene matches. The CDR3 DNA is TGTGCCAGCAGCCTAGCGGGGGCCGAGACCCAGTACTTC. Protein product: CASSLAGAETQYF.

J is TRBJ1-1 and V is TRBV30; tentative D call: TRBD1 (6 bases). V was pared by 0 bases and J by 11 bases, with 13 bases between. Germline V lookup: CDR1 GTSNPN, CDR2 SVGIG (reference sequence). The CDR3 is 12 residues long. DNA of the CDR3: TGTGCCTGGAGTGTCGGGGGCCGCGGGGCTTTCTTT. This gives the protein CAWSVGGRGAFF. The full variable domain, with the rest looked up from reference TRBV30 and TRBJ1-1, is SQTIHQWPATLVQPVGSPLSLECTVEGTSNPNLYWYRQAAGRGLQLLFYSVGIGQISSEVPQNLSASRPQDRQFILSSKKLLLSDSGFYLCAWSVGGRGAFFGQGTRLTVV.

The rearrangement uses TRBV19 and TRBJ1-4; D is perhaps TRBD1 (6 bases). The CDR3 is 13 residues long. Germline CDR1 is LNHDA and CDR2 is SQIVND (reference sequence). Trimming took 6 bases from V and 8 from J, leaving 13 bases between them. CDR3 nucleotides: TGTGCCAGTAGCAACAGGGCAGGGGAAAAACTGTTTTTT. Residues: CASSNRAGEKLFF. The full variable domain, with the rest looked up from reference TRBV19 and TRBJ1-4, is DGGITQSPKYLFRKEGQNVTLSCEQNLNHDAMYWYRQDPGQGLRLIYYSQIVNDFQKGDIAEGYSVSREKKESFPLTVTSAQKNPTAFYLCASSNRAGEKLFFGSGTQLSVL.

The CDR3 protein is CASSVASDSGRITGELFF. In DNA form, the CDR3 reads TGTGCCAGCAGCGTAGCTTCGGATAGCGGGAGGATCACCGGGGAGCTGTTTTTT. This chain links TRBV9 with TRBJ2-2; 10 positions agree with TRBD2. This CDR3 is built from 18 residues. V shed 0 bases, J shed 4 bases, and the junction held 9 bases outside the gene matches. Germline CDR1 and CDR2: SGDLS and YYNGEE.

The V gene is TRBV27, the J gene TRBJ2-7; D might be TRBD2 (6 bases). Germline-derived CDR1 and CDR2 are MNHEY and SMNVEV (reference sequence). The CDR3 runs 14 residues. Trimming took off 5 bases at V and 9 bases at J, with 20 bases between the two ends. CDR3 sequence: CASSPGGPLLVQYF. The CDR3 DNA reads TGTGCCAGCAGTCCCGGGGGTCCACTCCTCGTGCAGTACTTC.

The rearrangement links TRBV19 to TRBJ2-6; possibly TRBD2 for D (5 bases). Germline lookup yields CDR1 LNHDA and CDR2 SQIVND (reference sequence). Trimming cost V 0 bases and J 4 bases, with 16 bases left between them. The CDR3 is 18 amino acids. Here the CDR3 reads CASSIEDRGWSGANVLTF. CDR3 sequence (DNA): TGTGCCAGTAGTATAGAGGATAGAGGGTGGTCCGGGGCCAACGTCCTGACTTTC.

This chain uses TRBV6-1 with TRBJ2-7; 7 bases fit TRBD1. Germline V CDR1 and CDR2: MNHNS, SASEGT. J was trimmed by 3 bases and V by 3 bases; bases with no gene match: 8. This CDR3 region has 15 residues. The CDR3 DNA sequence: TGTGCCAGCAGTGAGAGTGGGACAGCCTTCTACGAGCAGTACTTC. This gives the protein CASSESGTAFYEQYF.

CDR3 sequence reads: CASSLTTGVNEKLFF. For the CDR3, the DNA is TGTGCCAGCAGCTTAACGACAGGGGTTAATGAAAAACTGTTTTTT. The V call is TRBV5-4, the J call TRBJ1-4; 8 nucleotides match TRBD1. Unmatched junction bases numbered 4, after V lost 2 bases and J lost 4 bases. CDR3 length equals 15 residues. Per germline, CDR1 SGHNT and CDR2 YYREEE (reference sequence).

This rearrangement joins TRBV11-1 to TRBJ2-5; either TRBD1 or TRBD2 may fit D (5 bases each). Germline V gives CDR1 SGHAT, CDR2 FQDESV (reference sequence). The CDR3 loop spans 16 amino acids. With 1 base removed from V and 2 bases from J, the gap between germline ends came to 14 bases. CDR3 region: CASSLGGLRGQETQYF. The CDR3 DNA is TGTGCCAGCAGCTTAGGGGGGTTAAGGGGTCAAGAGACCCAGTACTTC.

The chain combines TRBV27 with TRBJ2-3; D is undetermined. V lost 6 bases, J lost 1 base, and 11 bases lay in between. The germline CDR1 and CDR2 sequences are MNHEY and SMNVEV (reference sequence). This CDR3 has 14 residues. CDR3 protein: CASRVNSRTDTQYF. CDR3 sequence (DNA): TGTGCCAGCAGAGTGAACAGTCGCACAGATACGCAGTATTTT.

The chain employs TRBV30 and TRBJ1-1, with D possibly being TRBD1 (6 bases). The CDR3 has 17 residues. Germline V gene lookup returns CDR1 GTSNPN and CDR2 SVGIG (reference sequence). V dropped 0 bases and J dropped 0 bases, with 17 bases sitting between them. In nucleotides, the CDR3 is TGTGCCTGGAGTGTACGCCCAGGGGCGATTATGAACACTGAAGCTTTCTTT. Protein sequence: CAWSVRPGAIMNTEAFF.

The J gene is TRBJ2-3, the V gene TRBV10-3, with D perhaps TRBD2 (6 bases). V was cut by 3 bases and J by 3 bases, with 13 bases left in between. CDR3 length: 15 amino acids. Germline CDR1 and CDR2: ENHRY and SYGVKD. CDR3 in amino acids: CAISDRRGGTDTQYF. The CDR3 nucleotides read TGTGCCATCAGTGACCGGCGGGGTGGGACAGATACGCAGTATTTT.

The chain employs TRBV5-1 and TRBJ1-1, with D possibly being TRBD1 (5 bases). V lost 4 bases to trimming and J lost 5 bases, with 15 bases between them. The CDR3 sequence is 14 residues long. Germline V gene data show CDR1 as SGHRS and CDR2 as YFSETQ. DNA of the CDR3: TGCGCCAGCAGCCCCGGGGCGGGGCGAACTGAAGCTTTCTTT. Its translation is CASSPGAGRTEAFF. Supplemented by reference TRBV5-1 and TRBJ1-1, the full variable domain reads KAGVTQTPRYLIKTRGQQVTLSCSPISGHRSVSWYQQTPGQGLQFLFEYFSETQRNKGNFPGRFSGRQFSNSRSEMNVSTLELGDSALYLCASSPGAGRTEAFFGQGTRLTVV.

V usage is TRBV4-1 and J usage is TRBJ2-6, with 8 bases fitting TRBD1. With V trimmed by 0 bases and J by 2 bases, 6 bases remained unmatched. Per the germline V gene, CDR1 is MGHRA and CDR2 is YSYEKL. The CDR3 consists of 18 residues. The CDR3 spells CASSQDSLQGAGANVLTF. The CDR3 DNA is TGCGCCAGCAGCCAAGACTCCCTACAGGGGGCTGGGGCCAACGTCCTGACTTTC.

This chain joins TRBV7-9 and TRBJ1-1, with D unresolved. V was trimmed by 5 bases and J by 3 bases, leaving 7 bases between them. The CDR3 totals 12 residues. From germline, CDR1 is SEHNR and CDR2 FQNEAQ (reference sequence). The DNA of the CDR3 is TGTGCCAGCAGCCATCGGTACACTGAAGCTTTCTTT. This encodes CASSHRYTEAFF.

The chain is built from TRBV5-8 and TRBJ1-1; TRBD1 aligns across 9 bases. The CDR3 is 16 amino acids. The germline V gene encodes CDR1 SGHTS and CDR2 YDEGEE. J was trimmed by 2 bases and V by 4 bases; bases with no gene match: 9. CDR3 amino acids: CASSPNRGLRNTEAFF. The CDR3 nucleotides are TGTGCCAGCAGCCCGAACAGGGGGCTGAGAAACACTGAAGCTTTCTTT.

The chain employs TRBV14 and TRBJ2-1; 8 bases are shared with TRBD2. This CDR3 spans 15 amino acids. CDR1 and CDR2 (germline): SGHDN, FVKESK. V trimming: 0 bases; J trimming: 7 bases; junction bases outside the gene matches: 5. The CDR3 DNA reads TGTGCCAGCAGCCAAGAATCGGGCGGGGGGAATGAGCAGTTCTTC. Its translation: CASSQESGGGNEQFF.

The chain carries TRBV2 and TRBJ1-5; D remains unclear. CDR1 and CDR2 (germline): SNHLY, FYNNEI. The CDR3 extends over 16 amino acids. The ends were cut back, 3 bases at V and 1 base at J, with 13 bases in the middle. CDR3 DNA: TGTGCCAGCAGTGACTTGGGTCTGCTAAGCAATCAGCCCCAGCATTTT. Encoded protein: CASSDLGLLSNQPQHF.